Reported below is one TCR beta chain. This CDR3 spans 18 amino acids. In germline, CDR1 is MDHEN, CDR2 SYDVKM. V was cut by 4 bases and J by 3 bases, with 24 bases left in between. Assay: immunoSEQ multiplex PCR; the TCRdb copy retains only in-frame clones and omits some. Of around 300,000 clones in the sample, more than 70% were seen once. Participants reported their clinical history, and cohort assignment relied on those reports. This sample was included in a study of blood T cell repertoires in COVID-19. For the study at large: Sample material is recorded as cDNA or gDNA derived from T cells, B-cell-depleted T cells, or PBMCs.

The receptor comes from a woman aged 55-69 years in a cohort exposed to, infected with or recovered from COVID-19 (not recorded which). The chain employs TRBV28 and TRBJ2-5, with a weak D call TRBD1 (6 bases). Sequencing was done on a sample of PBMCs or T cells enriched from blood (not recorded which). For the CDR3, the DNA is TGTGCCAGCAGTTCCCCCTTCGAGACAGGATGGGTGAAAGAGACCCAGTACTTC. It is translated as CASSSPFETGWVKETQYF.